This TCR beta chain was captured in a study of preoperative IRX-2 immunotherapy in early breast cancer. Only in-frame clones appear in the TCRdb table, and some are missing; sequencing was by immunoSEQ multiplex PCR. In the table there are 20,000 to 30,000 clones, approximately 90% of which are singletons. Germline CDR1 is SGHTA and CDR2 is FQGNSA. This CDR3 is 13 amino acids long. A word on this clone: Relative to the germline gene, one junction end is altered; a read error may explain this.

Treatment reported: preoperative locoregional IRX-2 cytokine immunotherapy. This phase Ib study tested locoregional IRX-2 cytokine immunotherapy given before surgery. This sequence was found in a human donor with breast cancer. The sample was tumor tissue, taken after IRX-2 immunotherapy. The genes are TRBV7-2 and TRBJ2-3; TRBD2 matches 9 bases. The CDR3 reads CASSLAGPDTQYF. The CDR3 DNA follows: TGTGCCAGCAGCCTAGCGGGGCCAGATACGCAGTATTTT.